The source of this T cell receptor beta chain is a study of PD-1 blockade in classical Hodgkin lymphoma. Study-wide results and limits: There was a significant rise in CD4+ TCR diversity by C4D1, with no such rise for CD8+. Whoever responded completely had baseline diversity much like that seen in newly diagnosed patients. Healthy donors reportedly exceeded newly diagnosed patients in baseline TCR diversity.

Time point specified: cycle 4 day 1 (C4D1), after less than 7 weeks of nivolumab. Following autologous stem cell transplantation, relapse occurred in every patient, and exposure to brentuximab vedotin varied. When best responses were assessed, they were complete response, partial response or progressive disease. Here immunoSEQ multiplex PCR was the method, and the copy in TCRdb shows in-frame clones only, minus some. The data hold tens of thousands of clones, with almost 85% observed a single time. The CDR3 sequence is 11 residues long. The V gene's germline CDR1 is MNHNY and CDR2 SVGAGI (reference sequence). Trimming took 6 bases from V and 5 from J, leaving 4 bases between them. Points on this clone: Its matching antigen is unknown.

The rearrangement links TRBV6-6 to TRBJ2-2; D not certain. Sequencing used peripheral blood mononuclear cells (PBMCs), obtained before the fourth cycle of nivolumab. The receptor comes from a human donor with classical Hodgkin lymphoma. Here the CDR3 reads CASRGTGELFF. The CDR3 DNA follows: TGTGCCAGCAGGGGGACCGGGGAGCTGTTTTTT.